This T cell receptor beta chain derives from a study of T cell responses to AZD1222 COVID-19 vaccine (dated by TCRdb to 2020 to 2022). Study-wide context: TCR sequencing was performed for 230 to 250 trial participants, of whom approximately 200 were given two doses of AZD1222 and around 25 were given two doses of MenACWY control vaccine. Trial participants were enrolled by age into 18-55, 56-69 and 70-plus year subgroups, with roughly 150, 30 and 60 TCR-sequenced participants respectively.

The CDR3 regions of human TCRbeta chains were analyzed by immunosequencing. In the source study's methods: TCRs in the repertoires were matched against a reference library of SARS-CoV-2-specific TCRs that had been generated with the MIRA antigen-specificity platform. Breadth was defined as the fraction of unique TCRs that were SARS-CoV-2-associated, and depth was defined as the fraction of total T cells that were SARS-CoV-2-associated. Using the MIRA data, each spike-specific TCR was assigned both to the spike region to which the TCR was reactive and to a CD4 or CD8 class. Log10-transformed breadth and depth values were compared by one-way ANOVA with Sidak's multiple comparisons tests. TCRdb carries this immuneACCESS record with in-frame sequences only. Its versions omit some clonotypes, under half of them owing to an unresolved V gene in the studies checked, with the rest unexplained. The DNA was the basis for D and trimming; V, J and clone size are from that table. The sample table contains tens of thousands of clones; only one count was recorded for 65% to 80% of them. The ten most abundant clones make up 20% of the sample.

The sample's time point, from its label and the paper: baseline before first vaccination. The treatment or condition label here, explained by the study, means: meningococcal conjugate vaccine given as trial control. Samples from vaccinated people were obtained from the UK trials COV001 and COV002, which included a single-blind randomized controlled phase 2/3 trial of AZD1222 (ChAdOx1 nCoV-19) in healthy adults. Trial participant PBMC samples were collected at day 0 and day 28 after the second dose for TCRbeta chain sequencing. Relative to germline, V is 1 base shorter and J is 4 bases shorter, with 13 bases between their ends. Based on the germline V gene (reference sequence), the CDR1 and CDR2 sequences are LNHDA and SQIVND. The CDR3 goes from the cysteine to the phenylalanine over 16 residues. Only the CDR3 region is kept as DNA, spanning 48 bases read in frame from base 1. Points on this clone: It has no known antigen specificity. The input lacks base qualities; no much larger clone sits a single base away.

The research as a whole found: The vaccine-associated CD4 TCRs covered the entire spike protein, and the dominant responses fell in regions 160-218 and 743-854. Because no samples from the day 14 peak response were available, repertoires could be characterized only after the peak T cell response. After two AZD1222 doses, spike-specific TCR breadth and depth were significantly higher than at day 0 and than in MenACWY recipients. Most participants were white British and females outnumbered males, and the authors suggested that clonal diversity may have been underestimated. Epitopes outside the regions mutated in the B.1.351 and B.1.1.7 variants were reportedly recognized by nearly half of the unique spike-specific TCRs. Conclusions about previously exposed vaccinees are limited because only a handful of AZD1222 recipients were SARS-CoV-2 seropositive at baseline. The 56-69-year group was small, and its depth increase did not reach significance, likely because of low power.

The sample was peripheral blood, taken on day 0 of MenACWY control vaccination. The TCR originated in an adult in good health. The chain is made from TRBV19 and TRBJ2-2; the D segment could be TRBD1, given 5 matching bases. The base sequence is TGTGCCAGTAGTATAGTCCCTCGACAGTTCACCGGGGAGCTGTTTTTT. It translates as CASSIVPRQFTGELFF.